This T cell receptor (beta chain) is drawn from a study of T cell responses to AZD1222 COVID-19 vaccine. General study points: Samples come after the peak T cell response, not at day 14. The donors showed a predominance of white British ancestry and of females, with possible underestimation of clonal diversity. Baseline seropositives among AZD1222 recipients totaled only six or seven. Spike-specific TCR repertoires showed rising breadth and depth after two AZD1222 doses.

The data were produced by immunoSEQ multiplex PCR, yet TCRdb's version contains in-frame clones alone and is incomplete. Of some 150,000 clones listed, about 91% are singletons. Germline V CDR1 and CDR2: SQVTM, ANQGSEA. The CDR3 spans 14 residues. V trimming: 4 bases; J trimming: 4 bases; junction bases outside the gene matches: 8. Of note for this clone: Its antigen remains unknown.

The clonotype comes from an adult in good health. The sequenced sample was peripheral blood, obtained on day 0 of AZD1222 vaccination. The V gene is TRBV29-1, the J gene TRBJ2-3, with TRBD2 matching 7 bases. CDR3 loop: CSVALAARADTQYF. CDR3 sequence (DNA): TGCAGCGTTGCTCTAGCGGCACGGGCAGATACGCAGTATTTT.